This TCR beta chain was observed in a study of radiation and T cells in renal cell carcinoma. Study-wide results and limits: Pretreatment tumor biopsies were lacking, so baseline clonotypes are unknown.

Documented time point: blood 4 weeks post-SBRT, at nephrectomy. The treatment is: 15 Gy SBRT to primary tumor, nephrectomy 4 weeks later. In regard to this clone: The antigen remains unidentified.

V gave up 4 bases and J gave up 0 bases; unmatched junction bases: 1. The CDR3 length is 14 residues. Germline assignment: CDR1 SQVTM and CDR2 ANQGSEA. Method: immunoSEQ multiplex PCR; TCRdb's copy keeps in-frame clones and lacks some. The table shows roughly 45,000 clones, with 70% to 85% occurring only once. Sequenced here: blood, sampled from a patient whose treatment included radiotherapy and nephrectomy. V is TRBV29-1 and J is TRBJ1-3; the match to TRBD1 covers 9 bases. This receptor was identified in a woman in her 70s with renal cell carcinoma. CDR3 sequence: CSVGGQGSGNTIYF. The CDR3 nucleotides read TGCAGCGTTGGGGGACAGGGCTCTGGAAACACCATATATTTT.